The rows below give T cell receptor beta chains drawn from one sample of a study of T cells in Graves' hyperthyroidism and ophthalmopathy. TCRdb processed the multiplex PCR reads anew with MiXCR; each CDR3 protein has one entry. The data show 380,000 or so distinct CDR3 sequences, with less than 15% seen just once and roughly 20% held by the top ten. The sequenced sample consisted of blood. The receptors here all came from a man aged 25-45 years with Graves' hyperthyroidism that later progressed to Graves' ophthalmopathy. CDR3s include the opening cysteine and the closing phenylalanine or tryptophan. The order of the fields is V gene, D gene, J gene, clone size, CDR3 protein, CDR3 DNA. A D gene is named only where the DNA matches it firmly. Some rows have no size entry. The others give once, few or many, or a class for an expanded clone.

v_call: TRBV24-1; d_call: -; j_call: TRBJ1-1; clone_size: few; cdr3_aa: CATRDWNTEAFF; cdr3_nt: TGTGCCACCAGGGATTGGAACACTGAAGCTTTCTTT
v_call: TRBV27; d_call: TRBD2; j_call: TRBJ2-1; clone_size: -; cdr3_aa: CASTGLWTSQSNEQFF; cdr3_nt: TGTGCCAGCACCGGACTGTGGACTAGCCAGTCCAATGAGCAGTTCTTC
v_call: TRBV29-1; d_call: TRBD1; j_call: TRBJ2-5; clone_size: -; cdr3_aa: CSVAGTGRETQYF; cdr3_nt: TGCAGCGTTGCTGGGACAGGGCGTGAGACCCAGTACTTC
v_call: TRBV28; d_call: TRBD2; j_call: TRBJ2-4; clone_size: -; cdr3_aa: CASSLETSGGVLAKNIQYF; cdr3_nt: TGTGCCAGCAGTTTAGAGACTAGCGGGGGGGTACTAGCCAAAAACATTCAGTACTTC
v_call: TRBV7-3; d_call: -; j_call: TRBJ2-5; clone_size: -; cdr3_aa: CASSLNEGRQETQYF; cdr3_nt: TGTGCCAGCAGCTTAAACGAAGGCAGACAAGAGACCCAGTACTTC
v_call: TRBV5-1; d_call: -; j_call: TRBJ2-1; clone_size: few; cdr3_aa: CASSLARGSEQFF; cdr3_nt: TGCGCCAGCAGCTTGGCCAGGGGTAGTGAGCAGTTCTTC
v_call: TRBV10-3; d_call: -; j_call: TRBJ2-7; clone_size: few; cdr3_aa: CAIRGETRAHEQYF; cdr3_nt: TGTGCCATCAGGGGGGAGACTAGGGCTCACGAGCAGTACTTC
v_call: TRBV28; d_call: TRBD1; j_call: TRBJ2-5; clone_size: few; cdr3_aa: CASSTYRGRETQYF; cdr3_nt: TGTGCCAGCAGTACTTACAGGGGGCGGGAGACCCAGTACTTC
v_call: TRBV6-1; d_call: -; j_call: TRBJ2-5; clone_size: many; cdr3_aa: CASSELGFGGETQYF; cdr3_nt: TGTGCCAGCAGTGAATTGGGGTTCGGGGGAGAGACCCAGTACTTC
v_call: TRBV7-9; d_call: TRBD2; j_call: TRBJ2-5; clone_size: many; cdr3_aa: CASSLGLAGGPQETQYF; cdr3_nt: TGTGCCAGCAGCTTAGGACTAGCGGGAGGTCCGCAAGAGACCCAGTACTTC
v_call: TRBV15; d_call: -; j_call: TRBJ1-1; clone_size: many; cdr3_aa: CATSSDSNEAFF; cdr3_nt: TGTGCCACCAGCTCGGACAGCAATGAAGCTTTCTTT
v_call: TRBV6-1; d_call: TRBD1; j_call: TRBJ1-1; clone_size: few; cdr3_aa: CASSEDRAGNTEAFF; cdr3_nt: TGTGCCAGCAGTGAGGACAGGGCGGGGAACACTGAAGCTTTCTTT
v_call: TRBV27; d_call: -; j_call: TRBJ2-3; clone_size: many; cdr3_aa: CASSLLAGWDTQYF; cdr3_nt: TGTGCCAGCAGTTTGTTGGCAGGGTGGGATACGCAGTATTTT
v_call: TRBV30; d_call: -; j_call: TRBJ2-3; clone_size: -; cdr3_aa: CACRGLPGTDTQYF; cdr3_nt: TGTGCCTGCAGAGGGCTGCCAGGCACAGATACGCAGTATTTT
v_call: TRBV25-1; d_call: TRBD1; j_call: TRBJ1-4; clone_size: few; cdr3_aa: CASSGGQGVYNEKLFF; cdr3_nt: TGTGCCAGCAGTGGGGGACAGGGGGTGTATAATGAAAAACTGTTTTTT
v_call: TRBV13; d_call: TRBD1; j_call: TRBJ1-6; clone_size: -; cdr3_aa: CASRSGTGEDSPLHF; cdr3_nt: TGTGCCAGCAGGTCCGGGACAGGGGAGGATTCACCCCTCCACTTT
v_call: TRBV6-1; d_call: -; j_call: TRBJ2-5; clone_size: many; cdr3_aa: CASSEGGARETQYF; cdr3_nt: TGTGCCAGCAGTGAAGGGGGGGCGAGGGAGACCCAGTACTTC
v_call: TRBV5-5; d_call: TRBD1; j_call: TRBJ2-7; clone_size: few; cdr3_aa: CASSNLGQGLYEQYF; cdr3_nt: TGTGCCAGCAGCAATCTGGGACAGGGGTTGTACGAGCAGTACTTC
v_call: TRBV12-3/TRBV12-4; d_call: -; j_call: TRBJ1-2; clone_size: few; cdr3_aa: CASSFGGGGGYTF; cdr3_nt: TGTGCCAGCAGTTTTGGGGGGGGAGGGGGCTACACCTTC
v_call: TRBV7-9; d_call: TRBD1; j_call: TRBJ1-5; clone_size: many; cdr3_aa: CASSLSRQGFNQPQHF; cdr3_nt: TGTGCCAGCAGCTTATCCCGACAGGGGTTCAATCAGCCCCAGCATTTT
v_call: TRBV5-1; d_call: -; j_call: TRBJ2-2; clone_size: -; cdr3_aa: CASRFGGDTGELFF; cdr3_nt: TGCGCCAGCAGATTCGGGGGCGACACCGGGGAGCTGTTTTTT
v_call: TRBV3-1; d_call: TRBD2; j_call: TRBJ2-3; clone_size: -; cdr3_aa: CASSRRGGSDTQYF; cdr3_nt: TGTGCCAGCAGCAGGCGGGGGGGCTCAGATACGCAGTATTTT
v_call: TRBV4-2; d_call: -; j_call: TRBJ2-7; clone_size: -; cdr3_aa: CASSQDPGDTYEQYF; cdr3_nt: TGTGCCAGCAGCCAAGACCCGGGGGACACCTACGAGCAGTACTTC
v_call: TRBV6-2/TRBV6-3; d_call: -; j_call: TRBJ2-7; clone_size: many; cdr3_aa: CASSYSIREQYF; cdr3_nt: TGTGCCAGCAGTTACTCGATAAGGGAGCAGTACTTC
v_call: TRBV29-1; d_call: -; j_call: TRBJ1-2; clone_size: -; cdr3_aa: CSVGGGADYGYTF; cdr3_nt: TGCAGCGTTGGAGGGGGGGCAGACTATGGCTACACCTTC
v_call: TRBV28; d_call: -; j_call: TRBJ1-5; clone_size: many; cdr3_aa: CASSAPTDQPQHF; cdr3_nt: TGTGCCAGCAGTGCCCCTACAGATCAGCCCCAGCATTTT
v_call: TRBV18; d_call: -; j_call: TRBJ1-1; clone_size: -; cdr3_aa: CASSQFGQGANTEAFF; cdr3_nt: TGTGCCAGCTCACAATTCGGGCAAGGGGCTAACACTGAAGCTTTCTTT
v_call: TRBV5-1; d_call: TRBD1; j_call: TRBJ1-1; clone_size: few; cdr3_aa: CASSLSTGGFSEAFF; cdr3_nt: TGCGCCAGCAGCTTGAGTACAGGGGGCTTCTCTGAAGCTTTCTTT
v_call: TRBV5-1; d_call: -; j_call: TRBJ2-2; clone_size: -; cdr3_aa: CASSLKRVEAGELFF; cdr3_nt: TGCGCCAGCAGCCTTAAGCGGGTTGAAGCCGGGGAGCTGTTTTTT
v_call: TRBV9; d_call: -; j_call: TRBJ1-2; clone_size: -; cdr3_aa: CASSVGADSYTF; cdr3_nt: TGTGCCAGCAGCGTAGGGGCCGACTCATACACCTTC
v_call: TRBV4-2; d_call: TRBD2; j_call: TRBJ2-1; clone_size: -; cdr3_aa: CASSQGLAGVGDEQFF; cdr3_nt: TGTGCCAGCAGCCAGGGACTAGCGGGGGTCGGGGATGAGCAGTTCTTC
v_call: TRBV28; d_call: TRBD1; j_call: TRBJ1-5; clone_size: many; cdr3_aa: CASSLGGTGLDQPQHF; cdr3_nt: TGTGCCAGCAGCTTAGGGGGGACAGGGCTCGATCAGCCCCAGCATTTT
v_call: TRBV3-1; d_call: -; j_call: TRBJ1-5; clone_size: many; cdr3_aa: CASSQGYGDQPQHF; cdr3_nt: TGTGCCAGCAGCCAAGGGTACGGCGATCAGCCCCAGCATTTT
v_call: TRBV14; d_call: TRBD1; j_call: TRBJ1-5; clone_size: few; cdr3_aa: CASSPRGQGSLQPQHF; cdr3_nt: TGTGCCAGCAGCCCACGAGGACAGGGGTCGCTTCAGCCCCAGCATTTT
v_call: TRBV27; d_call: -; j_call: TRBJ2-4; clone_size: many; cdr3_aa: CASSLIGGGKNIQYF; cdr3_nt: TGTGCCAGCAGTTTAATAGGGGGGGGCAAAAACATTCAGTACTTC
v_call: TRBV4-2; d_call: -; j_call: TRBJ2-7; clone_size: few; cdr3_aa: CASSQDLEASYEQYF; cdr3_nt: TGTGCCAGCAGCCAAGATCTGGAGGCATCCTACGAGCAGTACTTC
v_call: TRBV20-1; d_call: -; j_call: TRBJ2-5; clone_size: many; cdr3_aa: CSARRLRGETQYF; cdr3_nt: TGCAGTGCTAGGAGGTTGAGGGGGGAGACCCAGTACTTC